The clone carrying this TCR beta chain was seen ten or more times. The record originates from a study of patients and donors after allogeneic stem cell transplantation. TCRdb processed the RT-PCR reads anew with MiXCR; each CDR3 protein has one entry. The table includes hundreds of thousands of distinct CDR3 sequences, around 16% detected once. The receptor was isolated from a human donor who was either an allogeneic HSCT recipient or a stem cell or donor lymphocyte infusion donor (not recorded which). It is not recorded whose cells these are; they may come from a transplant donor. Source material: blood, either unsorted or a sorted T cell fraction (not recorded which).

The CDR3 DNA reads as TGTGCCAGCAGCTCCCGGGGGGCGAACTACGAGCAGTACTTC. Translating gives CASSSRGANYEQYF. The rearrangement joins TRBV12-3 or TRBV12-4 to TRBJ2-7, with D tentatively TRBD2 (7 bases). The CDR3 is made up of 14 amino acids. The ends were cut back, 6 bases at V and 3 bases at J, with 15 bases in the middle.